This T cell receptor beta chain comes out of a study of blood T cell repertoires in COVID-19. Looking at the study overall: Whether acute or convalescent, the COVID-19 samples came from the United States, Italy and Spain. T cells, B-cell-depleted T cells, or PBMCs provided the cDNA or gDNA that served as material.

This clone has more than one count but fewer than ten. As originally analysed: How many nucleated cells were present was estimated from reference gene primer amplification. Some clones are missing from TCRdb's copy, which holds only in-frame ones; the method was immunoSEQ multiplex PCR. From that table come the V and J calls and clone size; the DNA was used to work out D and trimming. The table shows approximately 240,000 clones, with about 80% occurring only once. V gave up 2 bases and J gave up 0 bases, with 8 bases separating them. CDR1 and CDR2 (germline): KGHSH, LQKENI. The CDR3 length is 15 residues.

This sequence originates from an elderly woman with active or convalescent COVID-19. The chain joins TRBV18 to TRBJ1-5, with a tentative D call TRBD1 (6 bases). The specimen sequenced was peripheral blood. CDR3 nucleotide sequence: TGTGCCAGCTCACCATCAGGGGATAGCAATCAGCCCCAGCATTTT. Its translation: CASSPSGDSNQPQHF.